This T cell receptor (beta chain) was obtained from a study of Graves' ophthalmopathy and Graves' hyperthyroidism. Study results and limitations: At 70.59% sensitivity and 72.22% specificity, the model predicted progression of the ophthalmopathy. Most expanded thyroid clonotypes above 0.001 frequency also appeared in blood.

Patients were left out if they had other autoimmune diseases, uncontrolled infections, pregnancy or lactation. The starting material, 10 ml of fresh peripheral blood, provided the PBMCs. RNA transcripts were the source from which TCR beta CDR3 regions were amplified. In the first round, RT-PCR was carried out with HTBI primers, and a multiplex PCR formed the second round. TCRdb ran MiXCR on the multiplex PCR reads and lists one entry per CDR3 protein. This sample has about 640,000 distinct CDR3 sequences, with about two fifths found just once. Concerning this clonotype: No antigen is known for it.

The sample was peripheral blood. This clonotype was sampled from an adult man with Graves' ophthalmopathy.

Here the CDR3 DNA reads TGTGCCAGCAGCGTGGGGACGGGGGACTCTGGCTACACCTTC. Amino acids: CASSVGTGDSGYTF. This chain uses TRBV9 with TRBJ1-2; D possibly corresponds to TRBD1 (5 bases). The CDR3 has 14 amino acids. The germline CDR1 and CDR2 sequences are SGDLS and YYNGEE. Trimming took off 2 bases at V and 7 bases at J, with 15 bases between the two ends.